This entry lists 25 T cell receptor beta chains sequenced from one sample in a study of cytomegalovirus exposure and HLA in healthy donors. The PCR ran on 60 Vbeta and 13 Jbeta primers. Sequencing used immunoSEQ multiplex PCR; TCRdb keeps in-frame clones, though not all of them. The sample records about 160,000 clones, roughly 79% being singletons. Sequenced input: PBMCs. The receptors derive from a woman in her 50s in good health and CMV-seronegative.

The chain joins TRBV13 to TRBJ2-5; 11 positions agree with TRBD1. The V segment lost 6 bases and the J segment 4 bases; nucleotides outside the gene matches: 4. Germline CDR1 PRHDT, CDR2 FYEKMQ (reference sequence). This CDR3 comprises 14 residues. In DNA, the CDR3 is TGTGCCAGCAGATACGGGACAGGGGGAGAGACCCAGTACTTC. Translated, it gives CASRYGTGGETQYF.

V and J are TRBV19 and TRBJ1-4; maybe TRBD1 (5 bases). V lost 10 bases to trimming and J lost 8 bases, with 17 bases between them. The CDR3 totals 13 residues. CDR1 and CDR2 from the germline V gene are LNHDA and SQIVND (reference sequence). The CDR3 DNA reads TGTGCCACCCACTCGGGGGGGGAAGAAAAACTGTTTTTT. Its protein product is CATHSGGEEKLFF.

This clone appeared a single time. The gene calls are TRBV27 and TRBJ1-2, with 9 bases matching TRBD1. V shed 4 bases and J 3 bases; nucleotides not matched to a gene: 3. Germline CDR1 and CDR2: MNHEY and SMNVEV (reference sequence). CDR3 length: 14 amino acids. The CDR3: CASSSGQGYYGYTF. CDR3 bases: TGTGCCAGCAGTTCCGGACAGGGGTACTATGGCTACACCTTC.

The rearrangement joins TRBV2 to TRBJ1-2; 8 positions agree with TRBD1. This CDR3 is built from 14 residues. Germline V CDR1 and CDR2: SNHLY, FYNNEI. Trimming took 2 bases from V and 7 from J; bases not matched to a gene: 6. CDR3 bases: TGTGCCAGCAGTGAAAGGCAGGGGGCGTCTGGCTACACCTTC. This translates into CASSERQGASGYTF.

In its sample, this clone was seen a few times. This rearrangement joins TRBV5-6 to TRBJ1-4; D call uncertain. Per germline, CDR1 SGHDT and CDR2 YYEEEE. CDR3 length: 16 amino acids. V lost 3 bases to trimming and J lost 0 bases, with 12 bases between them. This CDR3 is CASSSLAQATNEKLFF. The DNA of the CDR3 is TGTGCCAGCAGCTCGCTGGCCCAGGCAACTAATGAAAAACTGTTTTTT.

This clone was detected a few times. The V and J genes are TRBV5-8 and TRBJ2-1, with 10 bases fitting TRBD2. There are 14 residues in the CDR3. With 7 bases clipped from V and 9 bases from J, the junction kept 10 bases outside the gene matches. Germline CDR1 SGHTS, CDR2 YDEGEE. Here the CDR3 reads CASSKSGRAGEQFF. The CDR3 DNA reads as TGTGCCAGCTCAAAGAGCGGGAGGGCCGGTGAGCAGTTCTTC.

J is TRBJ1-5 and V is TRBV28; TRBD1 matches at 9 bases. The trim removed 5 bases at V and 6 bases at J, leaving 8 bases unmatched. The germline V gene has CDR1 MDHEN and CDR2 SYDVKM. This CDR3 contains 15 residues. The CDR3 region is CASSLPQGAAQPQHF. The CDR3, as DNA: TGTGCCAGCAGTCTACCACAGGGGGCAGCTCAGCCCCAGCATTTT.

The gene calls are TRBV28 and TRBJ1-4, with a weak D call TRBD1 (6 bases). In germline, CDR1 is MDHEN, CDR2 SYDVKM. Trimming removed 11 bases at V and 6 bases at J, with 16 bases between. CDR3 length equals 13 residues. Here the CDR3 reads CAVQGGADEKLFF. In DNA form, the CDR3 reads TGTGCCGTACAAGGGGGGGCTGATGAAAAACTGTTTTTT.

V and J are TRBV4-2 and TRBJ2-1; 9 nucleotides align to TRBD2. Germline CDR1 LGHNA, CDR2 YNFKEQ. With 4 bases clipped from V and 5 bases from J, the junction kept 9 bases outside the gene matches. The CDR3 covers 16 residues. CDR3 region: CASSRGSSGADNEQFF. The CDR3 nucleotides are TGTGCCAGCAGCCGTGGGTCTAGCGGGGCTGACAATGAGCAGTTCTTC.

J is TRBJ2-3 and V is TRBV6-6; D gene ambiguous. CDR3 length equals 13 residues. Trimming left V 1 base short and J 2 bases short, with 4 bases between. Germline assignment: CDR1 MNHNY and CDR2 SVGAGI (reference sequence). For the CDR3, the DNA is TGTGCCAGCAGTTACTTATCCACAGATACGCAGTATTTT. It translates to CASSYLSTDTQYF.

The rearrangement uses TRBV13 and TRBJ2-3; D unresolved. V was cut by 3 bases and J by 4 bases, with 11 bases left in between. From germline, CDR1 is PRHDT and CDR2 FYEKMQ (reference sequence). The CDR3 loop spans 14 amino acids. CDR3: CASSFPLEADTQYF. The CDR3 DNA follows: TGTGCCAGCAGCTTCCCCCTAGAAGCAGATACGCAGTATTTT.

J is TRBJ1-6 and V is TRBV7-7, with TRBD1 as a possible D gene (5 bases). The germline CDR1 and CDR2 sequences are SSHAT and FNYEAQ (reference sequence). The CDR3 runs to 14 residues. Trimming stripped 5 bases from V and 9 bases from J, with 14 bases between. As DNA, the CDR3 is TGTGCCAGCAGCCGTCGGACATTTTGTTCACCCCTCCACTTT. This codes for CASSRRTFCSPLHF.

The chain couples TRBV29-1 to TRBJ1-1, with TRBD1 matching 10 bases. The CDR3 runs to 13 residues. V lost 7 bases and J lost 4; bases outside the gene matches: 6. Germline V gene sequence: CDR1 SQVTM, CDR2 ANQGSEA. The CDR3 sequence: CSAGDRGGTEAFF. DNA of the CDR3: TGCAGCGCCGGGGACAGGGGCGGCACTGAAGCTTTCTTT.

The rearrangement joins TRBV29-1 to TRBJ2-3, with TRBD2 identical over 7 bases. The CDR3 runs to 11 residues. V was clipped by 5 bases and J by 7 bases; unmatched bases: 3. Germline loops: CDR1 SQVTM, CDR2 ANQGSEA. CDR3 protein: CSVWGGNTQYF. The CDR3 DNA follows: TGCAGCGTTTGGGGGGGAAATACGCAGTATTTT.

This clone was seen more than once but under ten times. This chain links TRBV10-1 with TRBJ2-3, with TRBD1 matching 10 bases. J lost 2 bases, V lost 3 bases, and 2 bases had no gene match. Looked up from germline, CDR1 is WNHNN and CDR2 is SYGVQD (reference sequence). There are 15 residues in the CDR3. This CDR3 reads CASSDGTGDTDTQYF. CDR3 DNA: TGCGCCAGCAGTGACGGGACAGGGGACACAGATACGCAGTATTTT.

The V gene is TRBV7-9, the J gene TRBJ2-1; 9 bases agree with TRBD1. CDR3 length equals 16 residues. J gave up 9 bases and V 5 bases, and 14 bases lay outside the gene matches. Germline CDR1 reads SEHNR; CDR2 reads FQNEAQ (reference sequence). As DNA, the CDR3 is TGTGCCAGCAGCCCATTAGGTACAGGGGGCAAGGGTGAGCAGTTCTTC. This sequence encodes CASSPLGTGGKGEQFF.

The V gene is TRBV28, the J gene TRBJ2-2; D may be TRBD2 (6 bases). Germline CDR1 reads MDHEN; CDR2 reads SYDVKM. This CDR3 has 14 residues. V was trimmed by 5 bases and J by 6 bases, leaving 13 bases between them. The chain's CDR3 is CASSKRREAGELFF. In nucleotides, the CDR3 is TGTGCCAGCAGTAAGAGGAGGGAAGCCGGGGAGCTGTTTTTT.

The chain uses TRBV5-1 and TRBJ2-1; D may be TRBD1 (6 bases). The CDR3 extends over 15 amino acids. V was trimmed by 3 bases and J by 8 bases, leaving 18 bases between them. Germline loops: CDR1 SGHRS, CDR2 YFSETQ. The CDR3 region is CASSSQGLGKDEQFF. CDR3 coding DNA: TGCGCCAGCAGCTCGCAGGGGTTAGGTAAGGATGAGCAGTTCTTC.

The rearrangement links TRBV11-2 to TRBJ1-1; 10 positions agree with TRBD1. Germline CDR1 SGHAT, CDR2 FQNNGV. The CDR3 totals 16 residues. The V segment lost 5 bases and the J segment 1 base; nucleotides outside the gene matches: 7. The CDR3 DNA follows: TGTGCCAGCAGCCCCCACCGGGACAGGGGGAACACTGAAGCTTTCTTT. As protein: CASSPHRDRGNTEAFF. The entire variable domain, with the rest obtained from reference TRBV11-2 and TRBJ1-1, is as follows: EAGVAQSPRYKIIEKRQSVAFWCNPISGHATLYWYQQILGQGPKLLIQFQNNGVVDDSQLPKDRFSAERLKGVDSTLKIQPAKLEDSAVYLCASSPHRDRGNTEAFFGQGTRLTVV.

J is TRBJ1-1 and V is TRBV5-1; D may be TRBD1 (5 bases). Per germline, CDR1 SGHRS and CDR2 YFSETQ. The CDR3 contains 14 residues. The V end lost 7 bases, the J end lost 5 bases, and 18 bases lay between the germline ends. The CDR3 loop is CASSRPGEGTEAFF. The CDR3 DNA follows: TGCGCCAGCTCCAGGCCGGGGGAGGGAACTGAAGCTTTCTTT.

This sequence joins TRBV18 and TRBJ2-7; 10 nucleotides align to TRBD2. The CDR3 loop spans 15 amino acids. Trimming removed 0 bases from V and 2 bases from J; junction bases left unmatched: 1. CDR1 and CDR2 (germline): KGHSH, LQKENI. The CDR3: CASSPPSGRPYEQYF. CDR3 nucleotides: TGTGCCAGCTCACCACCTAGCGGGAGGCCCTACGAGCAGTACTTC.

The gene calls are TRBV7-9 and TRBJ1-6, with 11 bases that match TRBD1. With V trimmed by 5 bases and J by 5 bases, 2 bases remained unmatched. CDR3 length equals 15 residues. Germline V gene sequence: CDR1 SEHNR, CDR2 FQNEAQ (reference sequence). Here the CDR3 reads CASSRTGGDNSPLHF. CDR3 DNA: TGTGCCAGCAGCCGGACAGGGGGCGATAATTCACCCCTCCACTTT.

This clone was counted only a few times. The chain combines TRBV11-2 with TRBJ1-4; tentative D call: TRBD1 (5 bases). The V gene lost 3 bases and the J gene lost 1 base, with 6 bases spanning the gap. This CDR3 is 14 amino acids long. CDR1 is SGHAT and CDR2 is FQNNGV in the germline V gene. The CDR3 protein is CASSFDRTNEKLFF. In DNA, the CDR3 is TGTGCCAGCAGCTTCGACAGAACTAATGAAAAACTGTTTTTT.

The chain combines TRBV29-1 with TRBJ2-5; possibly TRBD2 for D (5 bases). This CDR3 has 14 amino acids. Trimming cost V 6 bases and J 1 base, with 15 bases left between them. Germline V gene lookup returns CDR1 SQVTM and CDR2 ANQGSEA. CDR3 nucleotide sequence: TGCAGCGTGCCGACGGGGAACCCCCAAGAGACCCAGTACTTC. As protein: CSVPTGNPQETQYF.

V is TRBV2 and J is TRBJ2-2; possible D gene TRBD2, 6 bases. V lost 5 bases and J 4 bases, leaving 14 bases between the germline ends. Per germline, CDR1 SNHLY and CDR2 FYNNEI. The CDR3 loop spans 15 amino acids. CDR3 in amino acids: CASSSGTRSTGELFF. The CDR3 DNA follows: TGTGCCAGCAGTTCCGGGACTCGAAGCACCGGGGAGCTGTTTTTT.